One sample yielded the 26 T cell receptor beta chains listed below, sequenced in a study of blood T cell repertoires in COVID-19. Some clones are missing from TCRdb's copy, which holds only in-frame ones; the method was immunoSEQ multiplex PCR. This sample has some 180,000 clones, with 65% to 85% found just once. The sequenced material came from peripheral blood. These receptors all come from a woman aged 70-85 years who had recovered from COVID-19.

The chain employs TRBV7-9 and TRBJ1-1; D ambiguous. Germline loops: CDR1 SEHNR, CDR2 FQNEAQ (reference sequence). CDR3 length: 12 amino acids. V dropped 0 bases and J dropped 5 bases, with 4 bases sitting between them. The DNA for the CDR3 is TGTGCCAGCAGCTTAGCGTATACTGAAGCTTTCTTT. Its translation is CASSLAYTEAFF.

This chain links TRBV10-1 with TRBJ2-7, with D possibly matching TRBD2 (6 bases). Between the trimmed V and J ends, which lost 2 bases and 7 bases, there was a span of 12 bases. The CDR3 is 13 residues long. The germline V gene has CDR1 WNHNN and CDR2 SYGVQD (reference sequence). The CDR3 region is CASSEGGLWEQYF. The CDR3 coding sequence is TGCGCCAGCAGTGAGGGGGGGTTGTGGGAGCAGTACTTC.

This chain connects TRBV27 to TRBJ1-6; 9 bases align to TRBD1. The germline V gene has CDR1 MNHEY and CDR2 SMNVEV (reference sequence). With V trimmed by 1 base and J by 5 bases, 6 bases remained unmatched. CDR3 length equals 17 residues. The CDR3 reads CASSLFGTGPNNSPLHF. Here the CDR3 DNA reads TGTGCCAGCAGTTTATTTGGGACAGGGCCCAATAATTCACCCCTCCACTTT.

V usage is TRBV20-1 and J usage is TRBJ2-7; D remains ambiguous. The CDR3 has 11 residues. In germline, CDR1 is DFQATT, CDR2 SNEGSKA (reference sequence). V was clipped by 3 bases and J by 2 bases, with 5 bases between them. The CDR3 nucleotides read TGCAGTGCTAGGGGCGCCTACGAGCAGTACTTC. Amino acids: CSARGAYEQYF.

The rearrangement joins TRBV15 to TRBJ2-7; a possible D gene is TRBD1 (5 bases). CDR1 and CDR2 from the germline V gene are LNHNV and YYDKDF (reference sequence). The V gene lost 0 bases and the J gene lost 4 bases, with 13 bases spanning the gap. The CDR3 consists of 15 residues. CDR3 amino acids: CATSRDPAGPYEQYF. The CDR3 DNA sequence: TGTGCCACCAGCAGAGATCCGGCAGGGCCTTACGAGCAGTACTTC.

About this clone itself: An end of the junction differs from the germline gene, which may be a read error. In nucleotides, the CDR3 is TGTGCCAGCAGCCCTACTAGGGACAATGCGCAGTTCTTC. Its protein is CASSPTRDNAQFF. The rearrangement links TRBV3-1 (or the pseudogene TRBV3-2) to TRBJ2-1; the D gene is possibly TRBD1 (6 bases). The germline CDR1 and CDR2 sequences are LGHDT and YNNKEL (reference sequence). The CDR3 runs 13 residues.

This chain links TRBV6-5 with TRBJ1-2; 11 bases are a match to TRBD1. Germline CDR1 MNHEY, CDR2 SVGAGI. This CDR3 has 13 amino acids. After removal of 6 bases from V and 8 bases from J, the junction contained 5 bases not matched to a gene. In nucleotides, the CDR3 is TGTGCCAGCAGCCCCCGGACAGGGGGCGGCTACACCTTC. Protein sequence: CASSPRTGGGYTF.

The V and J genes are TRBV5-1 and TRBJ1-1; D might be TRBD1 (5 bases). Germline V gene lookup returns CDR1 SGHRS and CDR2 YFSETQ. With 4 bases removed from V and 4 bases from J, the gap between germline ends came to 11 bases. The CDR3 totals 13 residues. CDR3 coding DNA: TGCGCCAGCAGCCCCACGGGGGTCACTGAAGCTTTCTTT. Translated: CASSPTGVTEAFF.

The chain links TRBV28 to TRBJ1-4, with a tentative D call TRBD1 (6 bases). The CDR3 runs to 14 residues. Germline V gene data show CDR1 as MDHEN and CDR2 as SYDVKM. Trimming cost V 4 bases and J 4 bases, with 10 bases left between them. The CDR3 sequence: CASSSTGFNEKLFF. CDR3 coding DNA: TGTGCCAGCAGTTCCACAGGGTTTAATGAAAAACTGTTTTTT. The variable domain in full, with the rest retrieved from reference TRBV28 and TRBJ1-4, is DVKVTQSSRYLVKRTGEKVFLECVQDMDHENMFWYRQDPGLGLRLIYFSYDVKMKEKGDIPEGYSVSREKKERFSLILESASTNQTSMYLCASSSTGFNEKLFFGSGTQLSVL.

The chain combines TRBV5-1 with TRBJ2-3; 7 nucleotides align to TRBD2. Trimming took 6 bases from V and 5 from J; bases not matched to a gene: 9. The germline V gene encodes CDR1 SGHRS and CDR2 YFSETQ. CDR3 size: 14 residues. The CDR3 protein is CASKNGGSEDTQYF. The CDR3 DNA is TGCGCCAGCAAAAACGGGGGGAGTGAAGATACGCAGTATTTT.

There are a few counts of this clone. The rearrangement joins TRBV28 to TRBJ1-3; 10 bases are shared with TRBD1. Germline lookup yields CDR1 MDHEN and CDR2 SYDVKM. J lost 0 bases, V lost 6 bases, and 5 bases had no gene match. This CDR3 spans 16 amino acids. The CDR3 protein is CASRSTGGPSGNTIYF. Written as DNA, the CDR3 is TGTGCCAGCAGGTCGACAGGGGGCCCCTCTGGAAACACCATATATTTT.

V usage is TRBV28 and J usage is TRBJ1-1; possibly TRBD1 for D (5 bases). Looked up from germline, CDR1 is MDHEN and CDR2 is SYDVKM. The CDR3 contains 14 residues. The V end was cut by 7 bases, the J end by 4 bases, with 16 bases between. As DNA, the CDR3 is TGTGCCAGCACCCCATCGGGGGACCCCACTGAAGCTTTCTTT. The encoded protein is CASTPSGDPTEAFF.

V and J are TRBV18 and TRBJ1-3; 10 nucleotides line up with TRBD1. The CDR3 loop spans 15 amino acids. V was clipped by 3 bases and J by 6 bases; unmatched bases: 5. Germline V gene sequence: CDR1 KGHSH, CDR2 LQKENI. CDR3 region: CASSPGTGVENTIYF. The CDR3 DNA is TGTGCCAGCTCACCCGGGACAGGGGTAGAAAACACCATATATTTT. The whole variable domain, remainder taken from reference TRBV18 and TRBJ1-3, is NAGVMQNPRHLVRRRGQEARLRCSPMKGHSHVYWYRQLPEEGLKFMVYLQKENIIDESGMPKERFSAEFPKEGPSILRIQQVVRGDSAAYFCASSPGTGVENTIYFGEGSWLTVV.

This chain joins TRBV25-1 and TRBJ1-3; 7 bases line up with TRBD1. Looked up from germline, CDR1 is MGHDK and CDR2 is SYGVNS. Losses at the gene ends were 7 bases for V and 3 bases for J; bases not matched to a gene: 3. The CDR3 totals 13 residues. The CDR3 spells CASNDRVGNTIYF. The DNA for the CDR3 is TGTGCCAGCAACGACAGGGTTGGAAACACCATATATTTT.

The genes are TRBV5-4 and TRBJ1-6; a weak D match, TRBD1 (6 bases). V lost 4 bases and J 12 bases, leaving 14 bases between the germline ends. This CDR3 has 13 amino acids. Germline assignment: CDR1 SGHNT and CDR2 YYREEE (reference sequence). CDR3 protein: CASSPGGGRPLHF. Written as DNA, the CDR3 is TGTGCCAGCAGCCCGGGAGGGGGAAGACCCCTCCACTTT.

The chain combines TRBV6-6 with TRBJ2-1, with 9 positions matching TRBD2. J was trimmed by 7 bases and V by 7 bases; bases with no gene match: 8. Germline CDR1 and CDR2: MNHNY and SVGAGI (reference sequence). There are 14 residues in the CDR3. The CDR3, as DNA: TGTGCCAGCACCTTAGCGGGGGTGGCGAATGAGCAGTTCTTC. Protein product: CASTLAGVANEQFF.

V gene TRBV6-6 combines with J gene TRBJ2-6; maybe TRBD2 (6 bases). With 6 bases removed from V and 8 bases from J, the gap between germline ends came to 8 bases. The CDR3 is made up of 12 amino acids. Germline loops: CDR1 MNHNY, CDR2 SVGAGI (reference sequence). The DNA for the CDR3 is TGTGCCAGCAGACGGGAGTCCAACGTCCTGACTTTC. Its translation is CASRRESNVLTF.

The J gene is TRBJ1-1, the V gene TRBV4-1; D gene ambiguous. This CDR3 comprises 15 residues. V was shortened by 1 base and J by 4 bases, with 13 bases between the two germline ends. CDR1 MGHRA and CDR2 YSYEKL come from the germline V gene. The DNA for the CDR3 is TGCGCCAGCAGCCAAGGGGGAGGGTTGAGCACTGAAGCTTTCTTT. Its protein is CASSQGGGLSTEAFF.

This sequence joins TRBV5-1 and TRBJ1-4, with 10 bases matching TRBD1. The junction had 8 bases not matched to a gene; V was cut back by 2 bases and J by 7 bases. This CDR3 spans 16 amino acids. Germline CDR1 is SGHRS and CDR2 is YFSETQ. This CDR3 reads CASSLGTGVLGEKLFF. For the CDR3, the DNA is TGCGCCAGCAGCTTAGGGACAGGGGTTCTAGGTGAAAAACTGTTTTTT.

Notes on this clone: The sample carries other DNA sequences with the same CDR3. This chain uses TRBV18 with TRBJ2-5, with TRBD2 as a possible D gene (5 bases). Germline CDR1 reads KGHSH; CDR2 reads LQKENI. The CDR3 totals 13 residues. The germline V and J ends were trimmed by 3 bases and 2 bases, with 7 bases remaining between them. DNA of the CDR3: TGTGCCAGCTCACCCCGGGGACAAGAGACCCAGTACTTC. Translating gives CASSPRGQETQYF.

V is TRBV12-3 or TRBV12-4 and J is TRBJ1-1; D is undetermined. V was clipped by 2 bases and J by 4 bases, with 8 bases between them. The CDR3 contains 13 residues. CDR3: CASSLRRGTEAFF. DNA for the CDR3: TGTGCCAGCAGTTTAAGGCGGGGCACTGAAGCTTTCTTT.

This rearrangement joins TRBV4-3 to TRBJ2-5; 9 bases are shared with TRBD2. The V gene end was trimmed by 1 base and the J gene end by 7 bases; junction bases not matched to a gene: 7. Germline assignment: CDR1 LGHNA and CDR2 YSLEER. The CDR3 totals 15 residues. CDR3: CASSQVLAGSWTQYF. For the CDR3, the DNA is TGCGCCAGCAGCCAAGTACTAGCGGGTTCCTGGACCCAGTACTTC.

This clone was found a few times. The J gene is TRBJ2-3, the V gene TRBV10-3; 14 nucleotides line up with TRBD2. CDR1 is ENHRY, CDR2 SYGVKD, per germline. This CDR3 has 20 residues. J gave up 1 base and V 2 bases, and 11 bases lay outside the gene matches. For the CDR3, the DNA is TGTGCCATCAGTGAGGCCCCGGGACTAGCGGGAGAGGTGGGCACAGATACGCAGTATTTT. Residues: CAISEAPGLAGEVGTDTQYF.

This clone appeared many times. V is TRBV18 and J is TRBJ2-5; TRBD1 might be the D (6 bases). The V end lost 4 bases, the J end lost 1 base, and 13 bases lay between the germline ends. The CDR3 loop spans 15 amino acids. Per the germline V gene, CDR1 is KGHSH and CDR2 is LQKENI. The DNA for the CDR3 is TGTGCCAGCTCACGAGGGGGAAGGGGCCAAGAGACCCAGTACTTC. The encoded protein is CASSRGGRGQETQYF. The complete variable domain, with remaining parts taken from reference TRBV18 and TRBJ2-5, reads NAGVMQNPRHLVRRRGQEARLRCSPMKGHSHVYWYRQLPEEGLKFMVYLQKENIIDESGMPKERFSAEFPKEGPSILRIQQVVRGDSAAYFCASSRGGRGQETQYFGPGTRLLVL.

This clone appeared a few times. The V gene is TRBV4-1, the J gene TRBJ2-7; TRBD2 agrees at 12 bases. CDR3 size: 18 residues. CDR1 and CDR2 from the germline V gene are MGHRA and YSYEKL. With 2 bases clipped from V and 4 bases from J, the junction kept 12 bases outside the gene matches. The CDR3 protein is CASSQPDPSGGARYEQYF. CDR3 DNA sequence: TGCGCCAGCAGCCAACCCGACCCTAGCGGGGGGGCTCGGTACGAGCAGTACTTC.

The CDR3 DNA is TGTGCCAGCAGCTTAGGACAGCGCTATGGCTACACCTTC. Protein product: CASSLGQRYGYTF. The chain carries TRBV7-6 and TRBJ1-2; a weak D match, TRBD1 (5 bases). The CDR3 extends over 13 amino acids. Germline V gives CDR1 SGHVS, CDR2 FNYEAQ. The V and J ends lost 1 base and 4 bases respectively, with 7 bases between them.